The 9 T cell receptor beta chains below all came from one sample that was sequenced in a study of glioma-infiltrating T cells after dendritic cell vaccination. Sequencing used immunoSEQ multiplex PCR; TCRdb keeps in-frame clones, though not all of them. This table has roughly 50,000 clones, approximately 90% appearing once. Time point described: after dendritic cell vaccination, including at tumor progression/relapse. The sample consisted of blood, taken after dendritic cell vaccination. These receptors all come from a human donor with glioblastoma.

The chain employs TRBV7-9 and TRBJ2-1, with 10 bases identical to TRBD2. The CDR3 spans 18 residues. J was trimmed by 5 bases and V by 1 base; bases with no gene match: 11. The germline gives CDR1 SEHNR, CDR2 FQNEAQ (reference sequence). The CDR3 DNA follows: TGTGCCAGCAGCTTAGAGGTACTAGCGGGATTAGTAAACAATGAGCAGTTCTTC. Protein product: CASSLEVLAGLVNNEQFF.

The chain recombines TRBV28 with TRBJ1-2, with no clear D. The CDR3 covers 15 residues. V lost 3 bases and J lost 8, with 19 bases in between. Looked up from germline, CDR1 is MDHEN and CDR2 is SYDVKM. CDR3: CASSLFVGSGLGYTF. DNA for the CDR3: TGTGCCAGCAGTTTGTTTGTCGGAAGCGGGCTCGGCTACACCTTC.

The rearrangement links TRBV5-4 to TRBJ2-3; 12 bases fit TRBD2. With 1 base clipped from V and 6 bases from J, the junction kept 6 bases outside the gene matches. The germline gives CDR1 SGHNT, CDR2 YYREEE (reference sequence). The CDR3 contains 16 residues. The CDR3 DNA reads TGTGCCAGCAGCTTGTGGCTAGCGGGAGGGTCGGATACGCAGTATTTT. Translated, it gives CASSLWLAGGSDTQYF.

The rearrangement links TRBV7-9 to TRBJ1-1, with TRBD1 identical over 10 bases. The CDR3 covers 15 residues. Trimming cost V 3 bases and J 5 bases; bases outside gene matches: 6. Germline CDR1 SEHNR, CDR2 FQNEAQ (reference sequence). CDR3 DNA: TGTGCCAGCAGCTTGGGGGACAGGGGTCAAACTGAAGCTTTCTTT. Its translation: CASSLGDRGQTEAFF.

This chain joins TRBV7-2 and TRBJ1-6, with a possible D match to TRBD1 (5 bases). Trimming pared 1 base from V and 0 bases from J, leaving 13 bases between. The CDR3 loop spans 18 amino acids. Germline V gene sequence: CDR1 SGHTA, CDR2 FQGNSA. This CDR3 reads CASSLGLRGTSYNSPLHF. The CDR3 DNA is TGTGCCAGCAGCTTAGGGCTACGGGGGACCTCCTATAATTCACCCCTCCACTTT.

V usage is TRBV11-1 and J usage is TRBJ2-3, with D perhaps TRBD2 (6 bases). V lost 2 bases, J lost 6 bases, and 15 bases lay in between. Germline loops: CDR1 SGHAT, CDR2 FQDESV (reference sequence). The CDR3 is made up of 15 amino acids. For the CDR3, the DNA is TGTGCCAGCAGCTTACCGGATCGACTAGGGGATACGCAGTATTTT. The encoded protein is CASSLPDRLGDTQYF.

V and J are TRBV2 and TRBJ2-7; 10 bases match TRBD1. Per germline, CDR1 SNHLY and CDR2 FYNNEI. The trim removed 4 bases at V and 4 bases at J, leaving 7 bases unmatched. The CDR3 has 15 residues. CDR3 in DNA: TGTGCCAGCAGTGCCACCGACAGGGGGCATTACGAGCAGTACTTC. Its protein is CASSATDRGHYEQYF.

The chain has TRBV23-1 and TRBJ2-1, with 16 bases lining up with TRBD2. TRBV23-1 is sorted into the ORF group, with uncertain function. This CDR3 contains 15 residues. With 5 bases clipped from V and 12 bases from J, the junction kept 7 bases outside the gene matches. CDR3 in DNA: TGCGCCAGCAGTGGGACTAGCGGGAGGGCTTATGGGCAGTTCTTC. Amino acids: CASSGTSGRAYGQFF.

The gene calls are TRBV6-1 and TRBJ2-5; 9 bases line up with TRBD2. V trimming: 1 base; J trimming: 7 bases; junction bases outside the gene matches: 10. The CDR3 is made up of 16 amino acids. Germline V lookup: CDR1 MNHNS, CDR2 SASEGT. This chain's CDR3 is CASSEVLAGLRGTQYF. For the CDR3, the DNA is TGTGCCAGCAGTGAAGTGCTAGCGGGACTACGGGGGACCCAGTACTTC.